Many counts were recorded for the clone carrying this TCR beta chain. Germline CDR1 is SGDLS and CDR2 is YYNGEE. The CDR3 runs 14 residues. With 0 bases removed from V and 0 bases from J, the gap between germline ends came to 5 bases. This sample is part of a study of blood T cells in healthy people across ages. The second PCR ran roughly 6 to 12 cycles with a sample-barcoded 5' primer and J-beta primers. Using its own MiXCR run on the 5' RACE reads, TCRdb lists one record per CDR3 protein. The sample holds some 790,000 distinct CDR3 sequences; 29% are singletons and the top ten take around 16%. Caucasian, healthy and from Russia, the donors were aged between about 6 and 90.

V and J are TRBV9 and TRBJ2-3; no clear D gene. Sequenced material: blood. This TCR came from a woman of 80 years or more in good health. DNA for the CDR3: TGTGCCAGCAGCGTAGTTGGGAGCACAGATACGCAGTATTTT. Translating it yields CASSVVGSTDTQYF.